These 26 T cell receptor beta chains were all obtained from the same sample, sequenced in a study of Ad26.COV2.S vaccination and SARS-CoV-2 variants. The treatment: around 19 received Ad26.COV2.S at low or high dose, single or two shots; about 5 received placebo; per-sample allocation not given. Day 63 after the first injection of vaccine or placebo was the sampling time. Repertoires were generated with immunoSEQ multiplex PCR, while TCRdb's copy carries only in-frame clones and drops some. This table holds 240,000 or so clones, 70% to 90% found once. The sequencing used peripheral blood, collected in a trial of Ad26.COV2.S vaccine versus placebo. The origin of the receptors is a person aged 18 to 59 who received the Ad26.COV2.S COVID-19 vaccine or a placebo.

V and J are TRBV5-1 and TRBJ2-7, with unresolved D. The CDR3 covers 14 residues. The germline V and J ends were trimmed by 0 bases and 0 bases, with 7 bases remaining between them. Germline CDR1 SGHRS, CDR2 YFSETQ. The CDR3 region is CASSLGTSSYEQYF. The CDR3, as DNA: TGCGCCAGCAGCTTGGGAACGAGCTCCTACGAGCAGTACTTC.

This chain joins TRBV18 and TRBJ2-2, with D maybe TRBD1 (6 bases). The CDR3 is made up of 15 amino acids. Germline assignment: CDR1 KGHSH and CDR2 LQKENI. V was trimmed by 8 bases and J by 0 bases, leaving 13 bases between them. CDR3 bases: TGTGCCAGCAAATGGACAGATTCGAACACCGGGGAGCTGTTTTTT. Translated: CASKWTDSNTGELFF.

The gene calls are TRBV5-6 and TRBJ1-4; 9 bases align to TRBD1. CDR1 and CDR2 (germline): SGHDT, YYEEEE. The length of the CDR3 is 17 residues. With V trimmed by 1 base and J by 2 bases, 6 bases remained unmatched. This chain's CDR3 is CASSLRTGAVTNEKLFF. The CDR3 DNA follows: TGTGCCAGCAGCTTGCGGACAGGGGCCGTTACTAATGAAAAACTGTTTTTT.

The gene calls are TRBV4-3 and TRBJ2-2; D unclear. The V gene lost 0 bases and the J gene lost 6 bases, with 11 bases spanning the gap. Looked up from germline, CDR1 is LGHNA and CDR2 is YSLEER. There are 15 residues in the CDR3. CDR3 coding DNA: TGCGCCAGCAGCCAAGATCGACGTTGGGCCGGGGAGCTGTTTTTT. This translates into CASSQDRRWAGELFF.

A few counts support this clone. The chain carries TRBV7-2 and TRBJ2-7; 9 bases are shared with TRBD1. Trimming at V came to 7 bases and at J to 7 bases, leaving 14 bases not matched to a gene. The CDR3 covers 15 residues. In germline, CDR1 is SGHTA, CDR2 FQGNSA. In DNA form, the CDR3 reads TGTGCCAGCAACCTAGCAGGACAGGGGTCTGAGGAGCAGTACTTC. It codes for CASNLAGQGSEEQYF.

The CDR3 DNA follows: TGTGCCAGCAGCCCCGGGACCCGGGAGGAAAAACTGTTTTTT. Encoded protein: CASSPGTREEKLFF. The chain recombines TRBV5-6 with TRBJ1-4, with D possibly TRBD1 on 5 matching bases. CDR3 length: 14 residues. Trimming shortened V by 4 bases and J by 8 bases, and 15 bases separated the two germline ends. Germline-derived CDR1 and CDR2 are SGHDT and YYEEEE.

The chain employs TRBV6-5 and TRBJ2-7, with D perhaps matching TRBD1 (5 bases). V was trimmed by 0 bases and J by 4 bases, leaving 10 bases between them. The CDR3 runs to 14 residues. Germline lookup yields CDR1 MNHEY and CDR2 SVGAGI. For the CDR3, the DNA is TGTGCCAGCAGTTACTCGGTGACAGTGTACGAGCAGTACTTC. It specifies CASSYSVTVYEQYF.

This clone has only a few counts. The CDR3 nucleotides read TGTGCCAGCAGCCTCGACGGACTAGCAAATCAGCCCCAGCATTTT. Translating it yields CASSLDGLANQPQHF. This chain uses TRBV7-8 with TRBJ1-5; D unresolved. This CDR3 comprises 15 residues. V lost 5 bases to trimming and J lost 4 bases, with 15 bases between them. The germline gives CDR1 SGHVS, CDR2 FQNEAQ.

Concerning this clone itself: The sample carries other DNA sequences with the same CDR3. The CDR3 sequence is CATSDFTDTQYF. Written as DNA, the CDR3 is TGTGCCACCAGTGACTTCACAGATACGCAGTATTTT. The rearrangement uses TRBV24-1 and TRBJ2-3; D ambiguous. V lost 4 bases and J lost 2, with 3 bases in between. Germline loops: CDR1 KGHDR, CDR2 SFDVKD. The CDR3 sequence is 12 residues long.

The chain uses TRBV27 and TRBJ2-7, with D perhaps matching TRBD1 or TRBD2 (5 bases each). The CDR3 length is 14 residues. The germline gives CDR1 MNHEY, CDR2 SMNVEV (reference sequence). Trimming cost V 3 bases and J 2 bases, with 11 bases left between them. The CDR3 region is CASSLRGPTYEQYF. The CDR3 coding sequence is TGTGCCAGCAGTTTGAGGGGACCGACCTACGAGCAGTACTTC.

The CDR3 coding sequence is TGTGCCAGCAAGGGGACTTTTAGCTCCTACAATGAGCAGTTCTTC. It is translated as CASKGTFSSYNEQFF. The chain joins TRBV6-5 to TRBJ2-1, with TRBD2 as a possible D gene (6 bases). Germline V gene data show CDR1 as MNHEY and CDR2 as SVGAGI. This CDR3 comprises 15 residues. V was shortened by 7 bases and J by 0 bases, with 13 bases between the two germline ends.

This clone has at least ten counts. This sequence joins TRBV30 and TRBJ2-2, with TRBD2 identical over 9 bases. CDR1 GTSNPN and CDR2 SVGIG come from the germline V gene (reference sequence). Trimming removed 2 bases from V and 5 bases from J; junction bases left unmatched: 3. This CDR3 region has 14 residues. The CDR3 nucleotides are TGTGCCTGGAGTAGCGGGGGGTTTACCGGGGAGCTGTTTTTT. Protein product: CAWSSGGFTGELFF.

This chain uses TRBV9 with TRBJ2-1; possibly TRBD1 for D (5 bases). V lost 4 bases, J lost 0 bases, and 17 bases lay in between. The CDR3 is 17 amino acids. Germline V gene sequence: CDR1 SGDLS, CDR2 YYNGEE. The CDR3 nucleotides are TGTGCCAGCAGCCCAAGTCCAGGGTCTAGCTCCTACAATGAGCAGTTCTTC. As protein: CASSPSPGSSSYNEQFF.

V gene TRBV27 combines with J gene TRBJ2-6; 14 bases match TRBD2. V lost 6 bases, J lost 0 bases, and 10 bases stayed unmatched. This CDR3 is built from 20 residues. Germline values: CDR1 MNHEY, CDR2 SMNVEV (reference sequence). CDR3 loop: CASRRGLAGDSASGANVLTF. CDR3 bases: TGTGCCAGCAGGCGGGGACTAGCGGGAGATTCGGCCTCTGGGGCCAACGTCCTGACTTTC. Combining the CDR3 with reference TRBV27 and TRBJ2-6 gives the whole variable domain EAQVTQNPRYLITVTGKKLTVTCSQNMNHEYMSWYRQDPGLGLRQIYYSMNVEVTDKGDVPEGYKVSRKEKRNFPLILESPSPNQTSLYFCASRRGLAGDSASGANVLTFGAGSRLTVL.

The genes are TRBV28 and TRBJ2-1; tentatively, D is TRBD2 (6 bases). The CDR3 is made up of 18 amino acids. The germline V gene has CDR1 MDHEN and CDR2 SYDVKM. Trimming took off 2 bases at V and 4 bases at J, with 21 bases between the two ends. CDR3 sequence reads: CASSLGSGELLNYNEQFF. DNA for the CDR3: TGTGCCAGCAGTTTAGGTAGCGGAGAACTCCTAAATTACAATGAGCAGTTCTTC.

The CDR3 here is CSARVGGKLFF. The CDR3, as DNA: TGCAGTGCTAGAGTGGGAGGGAAACTGTTTTTT. The V and J genes are TRBV20-1 and TRBJ1-4; D unresolved. Germline CDR1 and CDR2: DFQATT and SNEGSKA (reference sequence). The length of the CDR3 is 11 residues. The germline V and J ends were trimmed by 1 base and 11 bases, with 8 bases remaining between them.

Here the CDR3 DNA reads TGTGCCAGCAGCCTCCTTAGCGGGGGGGCCGTGGGAGATACGCAGTATTTT. Its translation: CASSLLSGGAVGDTQYF. This rearrangement joins TRBV7-3 to TRBJ2-3, with TRBD2 matching over 11 bases. This CDR3 contains 17 residues. With V trimmed by 5 bases and J by 5 bases, 12 bases remained unmatched. Looked up from germline, CDR1 is SGHTA and CDR2 is FQGTGA.

The chain carries TRBV4-3 and TRBJ1-5, with a tentative D call TRBD1 (6 bases). Germline V gene lookup returns CDR1 LGHNA and CDR2 YSLEER. The V gene lost 4 bases and the J gene lost 0 bases, with 25 bases spanning the gap. The CDR3 consists of 20 residues. The CDR3 DNA reads as TGCGCCAGCAGCCGAGACCCTACCCCGGGAGGGGGAAATAGCAATCAGCCCCAGCATTTT. As protein: CASSRDPTPGGGNSNQPQHF.

The V and J genes are TRBV6-2 or TRBV6-3 and TRBJ2-1; tentative D call: TRBD2 (6 bases). V gave up 6 bases and J gave up 2 bases, with 17 bases separating them. This CDR3 has 16 amino acids. The germline CDR1 and CDR2 sequences are MNHEY and SVGEGT. CDR3 region: CASSPVRQRAYNEQFF. In nucleotides, the CDR3 is TGTGCCAGCAGCCCCGTTCGACAGCGGGCCTACAATGAGCAGTTCTTC.

The rearrangement joins TRBV7-8 to TRBJ2-2, with D unresolved. This CDR3 has 13 residues. V gave up 2 bases and J gave up 6 bases, with 7 bases separating them. The germline CDR1 and CDR2 sequences are SGHVS and FQNEAQ. CDR3 in DNA: TGTGCCAGCAGCTTAATGGGGTCCGGGGAGCTGTTTTTT. Encoded protein: CASSLMGSGELFF.

The CDR3 nucleotides read TGTGCCAGCAACTATGGACGCTTTGGGGCCAACGTCCTGACTTTC. It yields the protein CASNYGRFGANVLTF. The V call is TRBV6-6, the J call TRBJ2-6; no clear D gene. The CDR3 contains 15 residues. Between the trimmed V and J ends, which lost 7 bases and 3 bases, there was a span of 13 bases. The germline V gene encodes CDR1 MNHNY and CDR2 SVGAGI (reference sequence).

The chain uses TRBV3-1 (or the pseudogene TRBV3-2) and TRBJ1-2; D may be TRBD1 (5 bases). The CDR3 is 16 residues long. CDR1 is LGHDT and CDR2 is YNNKEL in the germline V gene (reference sequence). Trimming took 4 bases from V and 1 from J, leaving 16 bases between them. For the CDR3, the DNA is TGTGCCAGCAGCCGACCCATGGGGGAGGGTAACTATGGCTACACCTTC. Translation: CASSRPMGEGNYGYTF.

The chain employs TRBV28 and TRBJ2-5; D might be TRBD1 (7 bases). Trimming cost V 3 bases and J 7 bases, with 24 bases left between them. Germline-derived CDR1 and CDR2 are MDHEN and SYDVKM. This CDR3 spans 17 amino acids. The CDR3 DNA follows: TGTGCCAGCAGTTTTGATACGGAGGGGGCCCTGCGAGGGACCCAGTACTTC. It is translated as CASSFDTEGALRGTQYF.

The chain links TRBV27 to TRBJ1-3; 8 bases line up with TRBD1. The junction had 7 bases not matched to a gene; V was cut back by 5 bases and J by 4 bases. CDR3 length: 15 residues. The germline V gene has CDR1 MNHEY and CDR2 SMNVEV (reference sequence). The CDR3 protein is CASSPTTGVGNTIYF. The CDR3 coding sequence is TGTGCCAGCAGTCCGACGACAGGGGTGGGAAACACCATATATTTT.

This chain links TRBV3-1 (or the pseudogene TRBV3-2) with TRBJ1-2, with 8 bases that match TRBD1. V was clipped by 4 bases and J by 1 base; unmatched bases: 14. CDR1 and CDR2 (germline): LGHDT, YNNKEL (reference sequence). This CDR3 is 18 amino acids long. In DNA, the CDR3 is TGTGCCAGCAGCCTCCCCGGGACAGGCCTACCACTTAACTATGGCTACACCTTC. It encodes CASSLPGTGLPLNYGYTF.

This chain joins TRBV4-3 and TRBJ1-2; TRBD1 matches 9 bases. Per the germline V gene, CDR1 is LGHNA and CDR2 is YSLEER. With 1 base clipped from V and 8 bases from J, the junction kept 2 bases outside the gene matches. The CDR3 is 13 residues long. The CDR3: CASSQVTGGGYTF. The CDR3, as DNA: TGCGCCAGCAGCCAAGTCACAGGGGGCGGCTACACCTTC.